The 8 T cell receptor beta chains below come from one sample, sequenced in a study of glioma-infiltrating T cells. The iRepertoire nested amplicon-rescue multiplex PCR amplified TCR alpha and beta CDR3s from RNA. TCRdb used MiXCR to reprocess the multiplex PCR reads, holding one entry per CDR3 protein. The sample gives 300,000 to 450,000 distinct CDR3 sequences, roughly two fifths of which show up once; around 11% is in the top ten. Sequences were obtained from glioma tissue, nonneoplastic brain tissue, or PBMCs (not recorded which). The receptors were sampled from a human donor with low-grade glioma or glioblastoma, undergoing nonglioma brain surgery, or in good health (not recorded which).

This clonotype has only a few counts. V gene TRBV5-4 combines with J gene TRBJ2-7, with D perhaps assigned TRBD1 or TRBD2 (6 bases each). CDR1 is SGHNT and CDR2 is YYREEE in the germline V gene (reference sequence). V lost 3 bases and J lost 4, with 23 bases in between. The length of the CDR3 is 17 residues. The CDR3 nucleotides read TGTGCCAGCAGCTCCCCCTCCGCCTGGGGGGCCAGGTACGAGCAGTACTTC. It yields the protein CASSSPSAWGARYEQYF.

This clonotype was seen ten or more times. The chain links TRBV20-1 to TRBJ2-3; D ambiguous. CDR1 is DFQATT and CDR2 is SNEGSKA in the germline V gene (reference sequence). The germline V and J ends were trimmed by 3 bases and 6 bases, with 7 bases remaining between them. CDR3 length: 11 residues. The CDR3 loop is CSARMADTQYF. The DNA for the CDR3 is TGCAGTGCTAGGATGGCCGATACGCAGTATTTT.

In this sample, this clonotype turned up a few times. The chain has TRBV7-2 and TRBJ1-2; D perhaps matches TRBD1 (5 bases). Trimming left V 5 bases short and J 5 bases short, with 15 bases between. The CDR3 consists of 14 residues. CDR1 and CDR2 from the germline V gene are SGHTA and FQGNSA. The CDR3 spells CASSRLGGGYGYTF. The CDR3 nucleotides are TGTGCCAGCAGCCGTTTGGGGGGTGGGTATGGCTACACCTTC.

The table lists this clonotype with many counts. The rearrangement uses TRBV6-2 or TRBV6-3 and TRBJ1-1; D unresolved. V was shortened by 0 bases and J by 2 bases, with 7 bases between the two germline ends. This CDR3 is 14 amino acids long. Germline CDR1 is MNHEY and CDR2 is SVGEGT. CDR3 DNA sequence: TGTGCCAGCAGTTACTCATTAGAAAACACTGAAGCTTTCTTT. Translating gives CASSYSLENTEAFF.

V and J are TRBV27 and TRBJ2-2; no firm D call. The germline V gene encodes CDR1 MNHEY and CDR2 SMNVEV (reference sequence). V shed 4 bases and J shed 4 bases, with 13 bases lying between them. The CDR3 is 15 residues long. The CDR3 coding sequence is TGTGCCAGCAGTTCAGGACCGTCGGCCACCGGGGAGCTGTTTTTT. Translated, it gives CASSSGPSATGELFF.

The chain uses TRBV27 and TRBJ2-1; 9 nucleotides align to TRBD2. The CDR3 totals 16 residues. Per germline, CDR1 MNHEY and CDR2 SMNVEV (reference sequence). Trimming cost V 1 base and J 4 bases; bases outside gene matches: 5. CDR3 sequence reads: CASSLFPSGVYNEQFF. The DNA of the CDR3 is TGTGCCAGCAGTTTATTTCCTAGCGGGGTATACAATGAGCAGTTCTTC.

The V and J genes are TRBV29-1 and TRBJ2-7; tentative D call: TRBD2 (5 bases). CDR1 SQVTM and CDR2 ANQGSEA come from the germline V gene. V was shortened by 7 bases and J by 6 bases, with 13 bases between the two germline ends. The CDR3 is 11 residues long. CDR3 sequence: CSGTLGSEQYF. CDR3 DNA: TGCAGCGGGACCCTAGGGAGCGAGCAGTACTTC.

This clonotype was observed a single time. This chain connects TRBV28 to TRBJ2-7; 7 nucleotides align to TRBD2. The CDR3 is 18 residues long. CDR1 and CDR2 (germline): MDHEN, SYDVKM. V trimming: 4 bases; J trimming: 0 bases; junction bases outside the gene matches: 15. The CDR3 reads CASSSYWGRRLASYEQYF. The DNA of the CDR3 is TGTGCCAGCAGTTCCTACTGGGGACGCCGACTAGCCTCCTACGAGCAGTACTTC.